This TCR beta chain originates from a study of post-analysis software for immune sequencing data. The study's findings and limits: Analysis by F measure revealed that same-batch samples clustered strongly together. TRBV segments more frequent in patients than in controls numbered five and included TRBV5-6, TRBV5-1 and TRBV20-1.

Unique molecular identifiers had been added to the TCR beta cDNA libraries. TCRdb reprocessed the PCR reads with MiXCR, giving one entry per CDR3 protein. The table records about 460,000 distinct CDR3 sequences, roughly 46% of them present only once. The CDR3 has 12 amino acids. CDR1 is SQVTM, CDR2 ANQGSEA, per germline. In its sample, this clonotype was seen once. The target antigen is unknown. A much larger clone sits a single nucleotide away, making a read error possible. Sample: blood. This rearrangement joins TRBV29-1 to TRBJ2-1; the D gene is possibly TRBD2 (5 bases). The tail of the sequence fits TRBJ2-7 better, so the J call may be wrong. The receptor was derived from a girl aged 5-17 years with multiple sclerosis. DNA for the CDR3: TGCAGCGTTGTGGACTCCTACAATGAGCAGTACTTC. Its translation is CSVVDSYNEQYF.